The next 27 T cell receptor beta chains were all read from a single sample in a study of blood T cells in healthy people across ages. For the second PCR, which ran for about 6 to 12 cycles, a sample-barcoded 5' primer and a J-beta primer mix were used. TCRdb passed the 5' RACE reads through MiXCR, listing each CDR3 protein once. The profile covers around 600,000 distinct CDR3 sequences, with 47% appearing a single time and about 26% taken by the ten largest. The source material was blood. The source is an elderly man in good health.

The chain uses TRBV7-2 and TRBJ2-3; TRBD1 agrees at 8 bases. The CDR3 length is 14 residues. J lost 4 bases, V lost 5 bases, and 5 bases had no gene match. Germline-derived CDR1 and CDR2 are SGHTA and FQGNSA. CDR3 amino acids: CASSPRQGSDTQYF. In DNA form, the CDR3 reads TGTGCCAGCAGCCCAAGACAGGGGTCAGATACGCAGTATTTT. Full variable domain (rest looked up from reference TRBV7-2 and TRBJ2-3): GAGVSQSPSNKVTEKGKDVELRCDPISGHTALYWYRQSLGQGLEFLIYFQGNSAPDKSGLPSDRFSAERTGGSVSTLTIQRTQQEDSAVYLCASSPRQGSDTQYFGPGTRLTVL.

The J gene is TRBJ2-3, the V gene TRBV3-1; 7 positions match TRBD1. Germline assignment: CDR1 LGHDT and CDR2 YNNKEL (reference sequence). This CDR3 spans 15 amino acids. V was clipped by 4 bases and J by 0 bases; unmatched bases: 4. This CDR3 reads CASSLGTVSTDTQYF. The DNA of the CDR3 is TGTGCCAGCAGCCTCGGGACAGTCAGCACAGATACGCAGTATTTT.

There are a few counts of this clonotype. The chain recombines TRBV20-1 with TRBJ2-1, with 7 bases identical to TRBD1. The CDR3 loop spans 14 amino acids. The junction had 10 bases not matched to a gene; V was cut back by 4 bases and J by 7 bases. The germline V gene has CDR1 DFQATT and CDR2 SNEGSKA (reference sequence). The CDR3 here is CSATQTGTLNEQFF. The CDR3 DNA reads as TGCAGTGCTACCCAGACAGGGACCCTAAATGAGCAGTTCTTC.

Worth noting for this clonotype: This sequence may be a read error, since a much larger clone differs from it by one base. The rearrangement uses TRBV7-2 and TRBJ2-1; D unclear. The germline gives CDR1 SGHTA, CDR2 FQGNSA. There are 14 residues in the CDR3. V gave up 5 bases and J gave up 5 bases, with 13 bases separating them. The CDR3 DNA sequence: TGTGCCAGCAGCCGGATTTTGCAGGACAATGAGCAGTTCTTC. Amino acid sequence: CASSRILQDNEQFF.

The chain couples TRBV20-1 to TRBJ1-6; 8 nucleotides line up with TRBD1. This CDR3 spans 15 amino acids. Germline V gene lookup returns CDR1 DFQATT and CDR2 SNEGSKA (reference sequence). V gave up 6 bases and J gave up 8 bases; unmatched junction bases: 12. The CDR3 region is CSARPPGGADSPLHF. CDR3 DNA: TGCAGTGCACGACCCCCAGGGGGCGCGGATTCACCCCTCCACTTT.

This clonotype was seen just once. Being one base from a much bigger clone, this may be a read error. The gene calls are TRBV7-2 and TRBJ2-3; no clear D gene. This CDR3 is 15 amino acids long. The V end was cut by 1 base, the J end by 8 bases, with 16 bases between. The germline CDR1 and CDR2 sequences are SGHTA and FQGNSA. The CDR3 is CASSLEGLSGATQYF. CDR3 in DNA: TGTGCCAGCAGCTTAGAAGGGCTCTCGGGCGCTACGCAGTATTTT.

This clonotype was counted many times. The V gene is TRBV6-5, the J gene TRBJ2-1; 11 positions match TRBD2. The V gene's germline CDR1 is MNHEY and CDR2 SVGAGI. V lost 6 bases, J lost 4 bases, and 8 bases stayed unmatched. The CDR3 sequence is 16 residues long. The chain's CDR3 is CASRTTGLAVYNEQFF. DNA of the CDR3: TGTGCCAGCAGAACCACGGGACTAGCGGTGTACAATGAGCAGTTCTTC.

This chain connects TRBV7-2 to TRBJ2-3; 10 bases match TRBD2. Germline loops: CDR1 SGHTA, CDR2 FQGNSA. The CDR3 has 15 amino acids. Trimming took 5 bases from V and 8 from J; bases not matched to a gene: 10. CDR3 DNA sequence: TGTGCCAGCAGCCCTTCTTCTAGCGGGGGACCTACGCAGTATTTT. Translated, it gives CASSPSSSGGPTQYF.

This clonotype turned up a few times. The chain recombines TRBV7-2 with TRBJ2-5; TRBD2 matches 7 bases. Germline V gene data show CDR1 as SGHTA and CDR2 as FQGNSA. V shed 10 bases, J shed 7 bases, and the junction held 18 bases outside the gene matches. The CDR3 is 15 amino acids. The CDR3 DNA follows: TGTGCCACCATGGTTGGGGGACTAAGAAAAGGGACCCAGTACTTC. It translates to CATMVGGLRKGTQYF.

This sequence joins TRBV7-3 and TRBJ2-1; the D is unclear. The length of the CDR3 is 14 residues. V was clipped by 0 bases and J by 5 bases, with 8 bases between them. Per germline, CDR1 SGHTA and CDR2 FQGTGA. The CDR3 DNA follows: TGTGCCAGCAGCTTAACCGCCCGGCACAATGAGCAGTTCTTC. This encodes CASSLTARHNEQFF.

This clonotype has a handful of counts. This chain links TRBV4-3 with TRBJ1-1, with D unresolved. The V gene lost 1 base and the J gene lost 4 bases, with 16 bases spanning the gap. This CDR3 spans 16 amino acids. From germline, CDR1 is LGHNA and CDR2 YSLEER. The CDR3 is CASSQVAGGLGTEAFF. The CDR3, as DNA: TGCGCCAGCAGCCAAGTCGCCGGAGGGTTGGGCACTGAAGCTTTCTTT.

As to this clonotype: This may be a read error: a much more frequent sequence differs by one nucleotide. The V gene is TRBV6-5, the J gene TRBJ2-5, with 8 bases lining up with TRBD2. The CDR3 consists of 14 residues. Germline V gene lookup returns CDR1 MNHEY and CDR2 SVGAGI. This CDR3 is CVSSYLTSGETQYF. The CDR3 DNA is TGTGTCAGCAGTTATCTCACTAGCGGAGAGACCCAGTACTTC.

This clonotype was counted ten times or more. The chain carries TRBV6-5 and TRBJ2-7; D possibly corresponds to TRBD1 (7 bases). Between the trimmed V and J ends, which lost 10 bases and 2 bases, there was a span of 15 bases. The CDR3 runs to 13 residues. Germline V gene data show CDR1 as MNHEY and CDR2 as SVGAGI. The CDR3 DNA reads as TGTGCCACCACCGCGGGACAGACCTACGAGCAGTACTTC. This sequence encodes CATTAGQTYEQYF.

This clonotype occurred a few times. The chain has TRBV2 and TRBJ2-1; D ambiguous. The CDR3 is 12 residues long. Trimming cost V 5 bases and J 15 bases, with 17 bases left between them. Germline values: CDR1 SNHLY, CDR2 FYNNEI. The CDR3 is CASSPSRFLRFF. CDR3 coding DNA: TGTGCCAGCAGTCCCAGCCGTTTTTTGAGGTTCTTC.

This clonotype was counted between two and nine times. The chain carries TRBV29-1 and TRBJ2-5, with D tentatively TRBD2 (7 bases). The length of the CDR3 is 15 residues. Per germline, CDR1 SQVTM and CDR2 ANQGSEA. The V and J ends lost 0 bases and 4 bases respectively, with 15 bases between them. The CDR3 region has the DNA TGCAGCGTTGAAGAATTGGGCCGGGGGGCAGAGACCCAGTACTTC. Its translation: CSVEELGRGAETQYF.

The CDR3 nucleotides are TGTGCCAGCAGCTCCAGGACAGGTTACGAGCAGTACTTC. Its translation: CASSSRTGYEQYF. The genes are TRBV7-2 and TRBJ2-4, with 7 bases aligning to TRBD1. TRBJ2-7 matches the DNA end more closely, so the J call is doubtful. Germline loops: CDR1 SGHTA, CDR2 FQGNSA. The CDR3 sequence is 13 residues long.

This clonotype was found a few times. The chain uses TRBV28 and TRBJ2-4, with D tentatively TRBD2 (7 bases). The tail of the sequence fits TRBJ2-7 better, so the J call may be wrong. The CDR3 sequence is 14 residues long. The germline CDR1 and CDR2 sequences are MDHEN and SYDVKM. For the CDR3, the DNA is TGTGCCAGCACCAGGGACTACGGGGGCAACGAGCAGTACTTC. Translation: CASTRDYGGNEQYF.

V gene TRBV20-1 combines with J gene TRBJ2-5; 10 bases fit TRBD2. The J call may be mistaken, given a closer DNA end match to TRBJ2-7. Germline loops: CDR1 DFQATT, CDR2 SNEGSKA (reference sequence). The CDR3 spans 14 residues. The CDR3 DNA is TGCAGTGCAAGTAACCTAGCGGGGGCCGACGAGCAGTACTTC. Encoded protein: CSASNLAGADEQYF.

The gene calls are TRBV6-6 and TRBJ2-7; D is unresolved. The last part of the DNA fits TRBJ2-5 better; the J call may be wrong. CDR1 is MNHNY, CDR2 SVGAGI, per germline (reference sequence). CDR3 length: 14 amino acids. CDR3 residues: CASSSVGPGGTQYF. CDR3 nucleotide sequence: TGTGCCAGCAGTTCCGTTGGGCCCGGCGGGACCCAGTACTTC.

This clonotype appeared a few times. This chain uses TRBV7-8 with TRBJ1-2, with D uncertain. V was clipped by 1 base and J by 3 bases, with 18 bases between them. This CDR3 is built from 17 residues. Germline V lookup: CDR1 SGHVS, CDR2 FQNEAQ. The CDR3 region has the DNA TGTGCCAGCAGCTTAGTCGTTATCGGAACCAAAGACTATGGCTACACCTTC. This sequence encodes CASSLVVIGTKDYGYTF.

In its sample, this clonotype was seen a few times. The chain couples TRBV20-1 to TRBJ2-5; 8 bases map to TRBD1. From germline, CDR1 is DFQATT and CDR2 SNEGSKA (reference sequence). The CDR3 runs 12 residues. V shed 6 bases, J shed 5 bases, and the junction held 5 bases outside the gene matches. The chain's CDR3 is CSATGGSETQYF. The CDR3 nucleotides read TGCAGTGCCACAGGGGGATCGGAGACCCAGTACTTC.

The chain is built from TRBV7-2 and TRBJ2-7; the D gene is possibly TRBD2 (6 bases). CDR3 length: 16 residues. V shed 5 bases and J shed 5 bases, with 22 bases lying between them. Per germline, CDR1 SGHTA and CDR2 FQGNSA. CDR3 nucleotides: TGTGCCAGCAGCCCCGGTTATAGCGGAGTCAGGAACGAGCAGTACTTC. Amino acid sequence: CASSPGYSGVRNEQYF.

This clonotype was picked up a small number of times. The gene calls are TRBV13 and TRBJ1-6; D not resolved. Germline CDR1 PRHDT, CDR2 FYEKMQ (reference sequence). The V gene lost 3 bases and the J gene lost 7 bases, with 10 bases spanning the gap. This CDR3 is built from 14 residues. The CDR3 here is CASSFRGNNSPLHF. The CDR3 DNA reads TGTGCCAGCAGCTTCCGGGGAAACAATTCACCCCTCCACTTT.

This clonotype appeared a single time. The CDR3 loop is CASSQGLVGAKNIQYF. The DNA of the CDR3 is TGCGCCAGCAGCCAAGGACTAGTGGGCGCCAAAAACATTCAGTACTTC. V usage is TRBV4-3 and J usage is TRBJ2-4, with D perhaps TRBD2 (6 bases). Trimming stripped 1 base from V and 1 base from J, with 11 bases between. Germline CDR1 and CDR2: LGHNA and YSLEER. The CDR3 runs 16 residues.

This clonotype was picked up many times. V is TRBV6-6 and J is TRBJ1-6; 7 bases align to TRBD1. This CDR3 has 15 amino acids. Germline trimming cut 5 bases from V and 10 bases from J; bases unmatched to any gene: 11. In germline, CDR1 is MNHNY, CDR2 SVGAGI (reference sequence). This CDR3 is CASSGDRAQRSPLHF. For the CDR3, the DNA is TGTGCCAGCAGTGGCGACAGGGCTCAGCGATCACCCCTCCACTTT.

This clonotype was picked up a small number of times. The chain has TRBV5-1 and TRBJ2-3; D not certain. Trimming left V 2 bases short and J 6 bases short, with 13 bases between. From germline, CDR1 is SGHRS and CDR2 YFSETQ. The CDR3 has 14 amino acids. CDR3 amino acids: CASSFGSWLDTQYF. In DNA form, the CDR3 reads TGCGCCAGCAGCTTTGGTAGCTGGCTCGATACGCAGTATTTT.

This chain links TRBV18 with TRBJ2-3, with unresolved D. There are 14 residues in the CDR3. V gave up 4 bases and J gave up 3 bases, with 11 bases separating them. Germline CDR1 and CDR2: KGHSH and LQKENI. The CDR3 sequence is CASSLSWETDTQYF. The CDR3 region has the DNA TGTGCCAGCTCACTATCCTGGGAAACAGATACGCAGTATTTT.